These 20 T cell receptor beta chains came from one sample sequenced in a study of T-cell reconstitution after alpha-beta-depleted transplantation in children. Unique molecular identifiers were used in preparing the TCRbeta library. Each CDR3 protein is one row after TCRdb ran MiXCR on the PCR reads. The table has fewer than 400,000 distinct CDR3 sequences, roughly 22% seen once. Source: PBMCs from the stem cell graft donor, taken from the stem cell graft. These receptors were taken from a human donor who donated a stem cell graft to a child with acute myeloid leukemia.

V is TRBV25-1 and J is TRBJ2-7, with 9 bases identical to TRBD1. The V gene end was trimmed by 8 bases and the J gene end by 5 bases; junction bases not matched to a gene: 7. The germline gives CDR1 MGHDK, CDR2 SYGVNS. The CDR3 is made up of 13 amino acids. CDR3 sequence: CASGDRAHDEQYF. The CDR3 nucleotides are TGTGCCAGCGGGGACAGGGCCCACGACGAGCAGTACTTC.

This clonotype was counted a few times. The rearrangement links TRBV12-5 to TRBJ1-5; D call uncertain. V lost 1 base and J 2 bases, leaving 3 bases between the germline ends. CDR1 and CDR2 (germline): LGHNT, FRNRAP. The length of the CDR3 is 13 residues. CDR3 bases: TGTGCTAGTGGTTTGGACCGCAATCAGCCCCAGCATTTT. Protein sequence: CASGLDRNQPQHF.

In this sample, this clonotype turned up a few times. The chain has TRBV9 and TRBJ2-1; 8 positions match TRBD2. The CDR3 consists of 15 residues. V shed 0 bases and J 9 bases; nucleotides not matched to a gene: 8. CDR1 SGDLS and CDR2 YYNGEE come from the germline V gene. This CDR3 reads CASSVAGGELSEQFF. The CDR3 bases are TGTGCCAGCAGCGTAGCGGGAGGGGAATTGAGTGAGCAGTTCTTC.

This chain links TRBV18 with TRBJ2-5; D is uncertain. Trimming took 1 base from V and 4 from J, leaving 7 bases between them. This CDR3 contains 13 residues. CDR1 is KGHSH and CDR2 is LQKENI in the germline V gene. The chain's CDR3 is CASSPRLRETQYF. The DNA of the CDR3 is TGTGCCAGCTCACCACGACTCAGAGAGACCCAGTACTTC.

The table lists this clonotype with a few counts. This chain uses TRBV18 with TRBJ1-5; 7 bases line up with TRBD1. The CDR3 consists of 16 residues. V was pared by 2 bases and J by 3 bases, with 7 bases of the junction left unmatched. Looked up from germline, CDR1 is KGHSH and CDR2 is LQKENI. CDR3 coding DNA: TGTGCCAGCTCACCAGGGCAGGGGGGCCTCAATCAGCCCCAGCATTTT. It translates to CASSPGQGGLNQPQHF.

This clonotype came up a few times. The J gene is TRBJ2-3, the V gene TRBV20-1; 7 nucleotides line up with TRBD2. The V and J ends lost 5 bases and 1 base, in that order; junction bases with no gene match: 6. The CDR3 spans 14 residues. CDR1 and CDR2 (germline): DFQATT, SNEGSKA (reference sequence). CDR3: CSAPSGTRTDTQYF. CDR3 sequence (DNA): TGCAGTGCTCCTAGCGGAACACGCACAGATACGCAGTATTTT.

In DNA form, the CDR3 reads TGTGCCAGCAGTTCGGCGAAGAACACTGAAGCTTTCTTT. It translates to CASSSAKNTEAFF. The chain joins TRBV28 to TRBJ1-1; D is uncertain. Trimming removed 4 bases from V and 1 base from J, with 7 bases in between. Per the germline V gene, CDR1 is MDHEN and CDR2 is SYDVKM. The CDR3 totals 13 residues.

Regarding this clonotype: One junction end disagrees with the germline gene, perhaps due to a read error. CDR3: CARSFRQDAYEQYF. The CDR3 DNA is TGTGCCAGAAGCTTCCGACAAGATGCCTACGAGCAGTACTTC. The chain joins TRBV7-9 to TRBJ2-7; the D is unclear. The CDR3 loop spans 14 amino acids. CDR1 is SEHNR and CDR2 is FQNEAQ in the germline V gene (reference sequence).

Comment on this clonotype: This could be a read error, since a much larger clone is one nucleotide away. The chain carries TRBV29-1 and TRBJ2-7, with 10 nucleotides matching TRBD2. The V gene's germline CDR1 is SQVTM and CDR2 ANQGSEA. The length of the CDR3 is 15 residues. The V gene end was trimmed by 1 base and the J gene end by 9 bases; junction bases not matched to a gene: 12. Here the CDR3 reads CSVEGRTSGYMGQYF. DNA for the CDR3: TGCAGCGTTGAAGGCCGGACTAGCGGTTATATGGGGCAGTACTTC.

This chain joins TRBV5-1 and TRBJ2-7, with D hard to call. The CDR3 is 13 residues long. Trimming removed 10 bases at V and 1 base at J, with 15 bases between. Germline CDR1 reads SGHRS; CDR2 reads YFSETQ. The CDR3 region is CAGLGWVSYEQYF. The CDR3 DNA is TGCGCCGGATTGGGATGGGTGTCCTACGAGCAGTACTTC.

In its sample, this clonotype was seen a few times. The rearrangement joins TRBV12-3 or TRBV12-4 to TRBJ2-3; unclear D gene. CDR3 length: 16 amino acids. V was clipped by 4 bases and J by 2 bases, with 16 bases between them. The CDR3 region has the DNA TGTGCCAGCAGTTCCAACGGTCAGAGAATCACAGATACGCAGTATTTT. It is translated as CASSSNGQRITDTQYF.

This clonotype was picked up many times. V usage is TRBV29-1 and J usage is TRBJ2-1, with D possibly matching TRBD2 (5 bases). From germline, CDR1 is SQVTM and CDR2 ANQGSEA. The CDR3 runs to 12 residues. V shed 4 bases and J shed 9 bases, with 13 bases lying between them. CDR3 amino acids: CSVVVVSGEQFF. DNA for the CDR3: TGCAGCGTTGTAGTTGTAAGCGGTGAGCAGTTCTTC.

The chain carries TRBV7-2 and TRBJ2-7; 12 bases agree with TRBD2. This CDR3 is built from 17 residues. Germline trimming cut 5 bases from V and 4 bases from J; bases unmatched to any gene: 12. CDR1 and CDR2 from the germline V gene are SGHTA and FQGNSA. CDR3 in DNA: TGTGCCAGCAGCCCCCCCCCAACTAGCGGGAGGAGGTACGAGCAGTACTTC. Protein: CASSPPPTSGRRYEQYF.

V and J are TRBV6-5 and TRBJ2-3, with 10 bases fitting TRBD2. This CDR3 is 17 amino acids long. In germline, CDR1 is MNHEY, CDR2 SVGAGI. V trimming: 2 bases; J trimming: 0 bases; junction bases outside the gene matches: 5. CDR3 DNA sequence: TGTGCCAGCAGTTACGGACTAGCGGAAATTAGCACAGATACGCAGTATTTT. The encoded protein is CASSYGLAEISTDTQYF.

There are many counts of this clonotype. V gene TRBV4-3 combines with J gene TRBJ2-3, with TRBD2 matching 7 bases. The germline V gene encodes CDR1 LGHNA and CDR2 YSLEER. Trimming removed 3 bases from V and 0 bases from J; junction bases left unmatched: 0. The CDR3 covers 14 residues. CDR3 coding DNA: TGCGCCAGCAGCCACGGGGGGAGCACAGATACGCAGTATTTT. Translating it yields CASSHGGSTDTQYF.

This clonotype was detected a few times. This chain links TRBV12-3 or TRBV12-4 with TRBJ2-1, with a possible D match to TRBD2 (5 bases). V lost 6 bases and J lost 5, with 11 bases in between. This CDR3 is built from 13 residues. CDR3 sequence reads: CASSPGNDNEQFF. DNA of the CDR3: TGTGCCAGCAGCCCCGGGAACGACAATGAGCAGTTCTTC.

This clonotype was counted a few times. V is TRBV28 and J is TRBJ2-5, with 9 bases fitting TRBD1. The CDR3 loop spans 17 amino acids. V shed 4 bases, J shed 2 bases, and the junction held 11 bases outside the gene matches. Germline loops: CDR1 MDHEN, CDR2 SYDVKM. CDR3 nucleotide sequence: TGTGCCAGCAGTTCGGGTCGGGACAGGGATGGGCAAGAGACCCAGTACTTC. Its protein is CASSSGRDRDGQETQYF.

Here the CDR3 reads CASSSTGQGAWETQYF. For the CDR3, the DNA is TGTGCCAGCAGCTCTACAGGACAGGGGGCTTGGGAGACCCAGTACTTC. The chain joins TRBV11-2 to TRBJ2-5; 11 nucleotides align to TRBD1. The CDR3 runs 16 residues. Unmatched junction bases numbered 9, after V lost 4 bases and J lost 5 bases. Germline loops: CDR1 SGHAT, CDR2 FQNNGV. Combining the CDR3 with reference TRBV11-2 and TRBJ2-5 gives the whole variable domain EAGVAQSPRYKIIEKRQSVAFWCNPISGHATLYWYQQILGQGPKLLIQFQNNGVVDDSQLPKDRFSAERLKGVDSTLKIQPAKLEDSAVYLCASSSTGQGAWETQYFGPGTRLLVL.

V is TRBV7-3 and J is TRBJ2-7, with 10 bases that match TRBD2. CDR1 and CDR2 (germline): SGHTA, FQGTGA. J was trimmed by 6 bases and V by 4 bases; bases with no gene match: 6. This CDR3 contains 14 residues. The CDR3 reads CASSSGASGSEQYF. The CDR3 DNA sequence: TGTGCCAGCAGCTCCGGAGCTAGCGGGAGCGAGCAGTACTTC. The whole variable domain, remainder taken from reference TRBV7-3 and TRBJ2-7, is GAGVSQTPSNKVTEKGKYVELRCDPISGHTALYWYRQSLGQGPEFLIYFQGTGAADDSGLPNDRFFAVRPEGSVSTLKIQRTERGDSAVYLCASSSGASGSEQYFGPGTRLTVT.

This clonotype was seen repeatedly, ten times or more. The chain combines TRBV12-3 or TRBV12-4 with TRBJ2-1; 13 nucleotides line up with TRBD2. The CDR3 is 14 amino acids. Trimming took 6 bases from V and 7 from J; bases not matched to a gene: 3. CDR3 sequence (DNA): TGTGCCAGCAGAAGGACTAGCGGGAGAAATGAGCAGTTCTTC. The encoded protein is CASRRTSGRNEQFF.